Shown below are 21 T cell receptor beta chains from a single sample sequenced in a study of cytomegalovirus exposure and HLA in healthy donors (dated by TCRdb to about 2017). Preparation of the library involved the immunoSEQ multiplex PCR assay. For the multiplex PCR, a mixture combining 60 forward primers for TCR Vbeta segments and 13 reverse primers for TCR Jbeta segments was used. TCRdb took this table from immuneACCESS and kept in-frame rearrangements with V and J called. Such tables lack part of the clones; where checked against another copy, unresolved V genes explain under half of the gap, and the rest is unexplained. The sample table lists about 94,000 clones, more than 60% of them with a count of one. The ten largest clonotypes hold under 4% of the sample. Sequencing used PBMCs. Source of these receptors: a man aged 30-40 years in good health and CMV-seronegative.

A few counts support this clone. This chain links TRBV2 with TRBJ1-1, with a tentative D call TRBD1 (5 bases). The germline V gene encodes CDR1 SNHLY and CDR2 FYNNEI. The CDR3 is 12 residues long. Trimming left V 5 bases short and J 11 bases short, with 15 bases between. CDR3 loop: CASSLRGEGAFF. CDR3 nucleotide sequence: TGTGCCAGCAGTCTTCGCGGGGAGGGGGCTTTCTTT.

The V call is TRBV7-2, the J call TRBJ2-7; 8 bases are a match to TRBD2. CDR3 length: 14 amino acids. Germline trimming cut 3 bases from V and 4 bases from J; bases unmatched to any gene: 5. Germline values: CDR1 SGHTA, CDR2 FQGNSA. The CDR3 coding sequence is TGTGCCAGCAGCTTTTCGGGGGGGAGATACGAGCAGTACTTC. Protein: CASSFSGGRYEQYF.

J is TRBJ2-2 and V is TRBV6-1, with 7 bases matching TRBD1. V lost 8 bases to trimming and J lost 6 bases; unmatched junction nucleotides: 9. This CDR3 region has 14 residues. Germline loops: CDR1 MNHNS, CDR2 SASEGT. CDR3 sequence: CASLDREESGELFF. The CDR3 DNA sequence: TGTGCCAGCCTTGACAGGGAAGAGTCCGGGGAGCTGTTTTTT.

In nucleotides, the CDR3 is TGTGCCAGCAGTAGGACAGGGGGGTCTGAGTTGTTCAATCAGCCCCAGCATTTT. Encoded protein: CASSRTGGSELFNQPQHF. The chain combines TRBV27 with TRBJ1-5; 10 bases line up with TRBD1. V was clipped by 5 bases and J by 3 bases; unmatched bases: 13. Germline assignment: CDR1 MNHEY and CDR2 SMNVEV (reference sequence). This CDR3 has 18 residues.

This rearrangement joins TRBV19 to TRBJ2-1, with 11 bases fitting TRBD2. CDR1 is LNHDA, CDR2 SQIVND, per germline (reference sequence). V was pared by 6 bases and J by 7 bases, with 8 bases of the junction left unmatched. The CDR3 has 15 residues. The CDR3 loop is CASSPLAGGPNEQFF. The CDR3 coding sequence is TGTGCCAGTAGCCCTTTAGCGGGAGGGCCGAATGAGCAGTTCTTC.

The chain recombines TRBV7-9 with TRBJ2-7, with D possibly TRBD2 on 5 matching bases. Looked up from germline, CDR1 is SEHNR and CDR2 is FQNEAQ (reference sequence). CDR3 size: 14 residues. The V end lost 2 bases, the J end lost 5 bases, and 13 bases lay between the germline ends. The CDR3 reads CASSLTASFDEQYF. The CDR3 DNA follows: TGTGCCAGCAGCTTAACGGCTAGCTTCGACGAGCAGTACTTC.

V usage is TRBV5-1 and J usage is TRBJ2-2, with 7 nucleotides matching TRBD1. CDR3 length: 14 amino acids. Trimming removed 7 bases from V and 5 bases from J; junction bases left unmatched: 8. Germline V gives CDR1 SGHRS, CDR2 YFSETQ. The CDR3 loop is CASQPGGETGELFF. In DNA, the CDR3 is TGCGCCAGCCAACCAGGGGGAGAGACCGGGGAGCTGTTTTTT.

The chain recombines TRBV28 with TRBJ2-3, with TRBD2 matching over 7 bases. Trimming cost V 2 bases and J 0 bases; bases outside gene matches: 5. CDR1 MDHEN and CDR2 SYDVKM come from the germline V gene. There are 16 residues in the CDR3. In nucleotides, the CDR3 is TGTGCCAGCAGTTTACATATAGCGGGTAGCACAGATACGCAGTATTTT. Translating it yields CASSLHIAGSTDTQYF.

This chain connects TRBV9 to TRBJ1-4; D is undetermined. Germline loops: CDR1 SGDLS, CDR2 YYNGEE. The V gene lost 0 bases and the J gene lost 0 bases, with 6 bases spanning the gap. This CDR3 has 15 residues. The CDR3 sequence is CASSVGAATNEKLFF. CDR3 DNA sequence: TGTGCCAGCAGCGTAGGGGCCGCAACTAATGAAAAACTGTTTTTT.

This clone has just a few counts. The same CDR3 arises from other DNA sequences in this sample as well. The rearrangement links TRBV10-3 to TRBJ2-7, with 11 bases fitting TRBD2. The germline V gene has CDR1 ENHRY and CDR2 SYGVKD. V dropped 4 bases and J dropped 0; count of bases not matched to a gene: 2. The CDR3 totals 15 residues. The CDR3 reads CAISGGLAGSYEQYF. The CDR3, as DNA: TGTGCCATCAGTGGTGGACTAGCGGGCTCCTACGAGCAGTACTTC.

The chain links TRBV29-1 to TRBJ2-7, with TRBD1 matching 8 bases. The V and J ends lost 6 bases and 1 base, in that order; junction bases with no gene match: 8. This CDR3 spans 14 amino acids. From germline, CDR1 is SQVTM and CDR2 ANQGSEA. The CDR3 reads CSVLRDRQSYEQYF. The CDR3 DNA is TGCAGCGTACTCCGGGACAGGCAATCCTACGAGCAGTACTTC.

The J gene is TRBJ1-6, the V gene TRBV19; D perhaps matches TRBD1 (5 bases). In germline, CDR1 is LNHDA, CDR2 SQIVND (reference sequence). The germline V and J ends were trimmed by 5 bases and 7 bases, with 9 bases remaining between them. The CDR3 covers 13 residues. CDR3 DNA: TGTGCCAGTAGTGGCCAGGGAAATTCACCCCTCCACTTT. It specifies CASSGQGNSPLHF. The full variable domain, rest sourced from reference TRBV19 and TRBJ1-6, is DGGITQSPKYLFRKEGQNVTLSCEQNLNHDAMYWYRQDPGQGLRLIYYSQIVNDFQKGDIAEGYSVSREKKESFPLTVTSAQKNPTAFYLCASSGQGNSPLHFGNGTRLTVT.

This clone was detected a few times. V is TRBV19 and J is TRBJ2-5; D gene unclear. The V end lost 5 bases, the J end lost 0 bases, and 13 bases lay between the germline ends. This CDR3 spans 15 amino acids. CDR1 and CDR2 (germline): LNHDA, SQIVND (reference sequence). In nucleotides, the CDR3 is TGTGCCAGTAGTCATACAGAAATGTACCAAGAGACCCAGTACTTC. The encoded protein is CASSHTEMYQETQYF.

The chain uses TRBV5-6 and TRBJ1-1, with 9 positions matching TRBD1. V trimming: 4 bases; J trimming: 4 bases; junction bases outside the gene matches: 5. The V gene's germline CDR1 is SGHDT and CDR2 YYEEEE. The CDR3 covers 14 residues. CDR3 in DNA: TGTGCCAGCAGCCGCCGGGACAGGGCCACTGAAGCTTTCTTT. It translates to CASSRRDRATEAFF. Full variable domain (remainder filled in from reference TRBV5-6 and TRBJ1-1): DAGVTQSPTHLIKTRGQQVTLRCSPKSGHDTVSWYQQALGQGPQFIFQYYEEEERQRGNFPDRFSGHQFPNYSSELNVNALLLGDSALYLCASSRRDRATEAFFGQGTRLTVV.

The V gene is TRBV30, the J gene TRBJ1-4, with D tentatively TRBD1 (6 bases). The CDR3 length is 13 residues. Germline V CDR1 and CDR2: GTSNPN, SVGIG (reference sequence). The V and J ends lost 1 base and 4 bases respectively, with 7 bases between them. CDR3 region: CAWSGQDNEKLFF. The CDR3 DNA reads TGTGCCTGGAGTGGACAGGATAATGAAAAACTGTTTTTT.

The chain couples TRBV7-2 to TRBJ1-5, with 8 bases lining up with TRBD1. J was trimmed by 3 bases and V by 10 bases; bases with no gene match: 5. CDR1 SGHTA and CDR2 FQGNSA come from the germline V gene. The CDR3 runs to 13 residues. CDR3 in DNA: TGTGCCACCGGACAGGGAGTCAATCAGCCCCAGCATTTT. Amino acids: CATGQGVNQPQHF.

This clone occurred once. V gene TRBV11-2 combines with J gene TRBJ1-4, with D possibly TRBD1 on 5 matching bases. There are 14 residues in the CDR3. The V gene lost 3 bases and the J gene lost 8 bases, with 13 bases spanning the gap. Germline CDR1 is SGHAT and CDR2 is FQNNGV. CDR3: CASSLAGLEEKLFF. CDR3 coding DNA: TGTGCCAGCAGCTTGGCAGGGCTGGAAGAAAAACTGTTTTTT.

CDR3 DNA sequence: TGTGCCAGCAGCCCCAGGGCAGGCCCGAACACTGAAGCTTTCTTT. It codes for CASSPRAGPNTEAFF. The chain carries TRBV27 and TRBJ1-1; D possibly corresponds to TRBD1 (5 bases). V was cut by 6 bases and J by 1 base, with 15 bases left in between. The CDR3 is 15 amino acids. The germline V gene has CDR1 MNHEY and CDR2 SMNVEV (reference sequence).

This clone was found a few times. This sequence joins TRBV7-3 and TRBJ2-3, with D uncertain. V lost 1 base, J lost 8 bases, and 13 bases lay in between. Germline V gene sequence: CDR1 SGHTA, CDR2 FQGTGA. The CDR3 is made up of 14 amino acids. CDR3 sequence: CASSLNSPPGTQYF. CDR3 bases: TGTGCCAGCAGCTTAAATAGCCCCCCGGGTACGCAGTATTTT. The variable domain in full, completed from reference TRBV7-3 and TRBJ2-3, reads GAGVSQTPSNKVTEKGKYVELRCDPISGHTALYWYRQSLGQGPEFLIYFQGTGAADDSGLPNDRFFAVRPEGSVSTLKIQRTERGDSAVYLCASSLNSPPGTQYFGPGTRLTVL.

This chain uses TRBV18 with TRBJ2-5; 7 nucleotides agree with TRBD1. The CDR3 runs to 16 residues. Germline trimming cut 6 bases from V and 1 base from J; bases unmatched to any gene: 11. Germline loops: CDR1 KGHSH, CDR2 LQKENI. This chain's CDR3 is CASSPTWGTAQETQYF. The CDR3 bases are TGTGCCAGCTCTCCCACCTGGGGGACAGCCCAAGAGACCCAGTACTTC.

The rearrangement links TRBV7-8 to TRBJ2-5; 8 bases are shared with TRBD2. The CDR3 consists of 15 residues. Per germline, CDR1 SGHVS and CDR2 FQNEAQ. J was trimmed by 7 bases and V by 4 bases; bases with no gene match: 11. The CDR3 nucleotides read TGTGCCAGCAGCTCAGCTAGCGGGTGGATGGGGACCCAGTACTTC. As protein: CASSSASGWMGTQYF.